The 26 T cell receptor beta chains given below trace back to one sample, sequenced in a study of memory CD4+ T cells and cytomegalovirus serostatus (dated by TCRdb to 2018 to 2020). The library was made by the immunoSEQ multiplex PCR assay. Entries here come from immuneACCESS through TCRdb and include only in-frame sequences with V and J called. Some clones fail to appear in such tables; in the studies checked, an unresolved V gene covers under half of the shortfall, and the cause of the remainder is unknown. The sample includes around 45,000 clones, with around 77% observed a single time. The ten largest clones add up to about 0.6% of the sample. Single viable CD3+CD4+CD8-CD45RO+ cells were sorted as memory CD4+ T cells on a FACSAria II. Sequencing input: memory CD4+ T cells from blood. These receptors originate from an adult in good health and CMV-seronegative.

The rearrangement links TRBV2 to TRBJ1-2; TRBD1 matches at 7 bases. Germline assignment: CDR1 SNHLY and CDR2 FYNNEI. The junction had 5 bases not matched to a gene; V was cut back by 7 bases and J by 0 bases. This CDR3 comprises 14 residues. CDR3 bases: TGTGCCAGCACCAGGACAGGCACTAACTATGGCTACACCTTC. Protein: CASTRTGTNYGYTF. Filled out from reference TRBV2 and TRBJ1-2, the complete variable domain reads EPEVTQTPSHQVTQMGQEVILRCVPISNHLYFYWYRQILGQKVEFLVSFYNNEISEKSEIFDDQFSVERPDGSNFTLKIRSTKLEDSAMYFCASTRTGTNYGYTFGSGTRLTVV.

V gene TRBV30 combines with J gene TRBJ1-1; 7 nucleotides agree with TRBD1. Germline V gene data show CDR1 as GTSNPN and CDR2 as SVGIG (reference sequence). CDR3 size: 13 residues. V lost 4 bases, J lost 1 base, and 3 bases stayed unmatched. This CDR3 is CAWTGQPNTEAFF. CDR3 coding DNA: TGTGCCTGGACGGGACAGCCGAACACTGAAGCTTTCTTT.

This rearrangement joins TRBV7-2 to TRBJ1-2, with D possibly matching TRBD1 (5 bases). This CDR3 comprises 15 residues. With 3 bases removed from V and 8 bases from J, the gap between germline ends came to 19 bases. Germline V lookup: CDR1 SGHTA, CDR2 FQGNSA. The CDR3 loop is CASSFQGTVSQGYTF. The CDR3 region has the DNA TGTGCCAGCAGCTTTCAAGGGACCGTCTCCCAGGGCTACACCTTC.

The chain combines TRBV5-6 with TRBJ1-1, with 9 bases identical to TRBD1. V dropped 0 bases and J dropped 5; count of bases not matched to a gene: 8. The length of the CDR3 is 16 residues. The germline V gene has CDR1 SGHDT and CDR2 YYEEEE. For the CDR3, the DNA is TGTGCCAGCAGCTTGGAAGCGAGGACAGGGGAAACTGAAGCTTTCTTT. Translated: CASSLEARTGETEAFF.

The CDR3 loop is CAISGPGQENGYTF. Written as DNA, the CDR3 is TGTGCCATCAGTGGACCGGGACAGGAGAATGGCTACACCTTC. The chain carries TRBV10-3 and TRBJ1-2, with 8 bases identical to TRBD1. The CDR3 runs to 14 residues. Germline loops: CDR1 ENHRY, CDR2 SYGVKD. V was clipped by 4 bases and J by 6 bases; unmatched bases: 7.

In its sample, this clone was seen a few times. V is TRBV7-3 and J is TRBJ2-2; D remains unclear. Germline CDR1 reads SGHTA; CDR2 reads FQGTGA. Trimming cost V 0 bases and J 6 bases, with 11 bases left between them. The CDR3 has 15 residues. The CDR3 region has the DNA TGTGCCAGCAGCTTAACCGCGGCAGATCCCGGGGAGCTGTTTTTT. It codes for CASSLTAADPGELFF.

This clone has a single count. The rearrangement links TRBV23-1 to TRBJ2-7, with D perhaps TRBD2 (5 bases). TRBV23-1 is flagged as an ORF with uncertain function. The CDR3 sequence is 17 residues long. Trimming cost V 3 bases and J 3 bases, with 21 bases left between them. The CDR3 is CASSQDGSRNRGYEQYF. DNA of the CDR3: TGCGCCAGCAGTCAGGACGGGTCTCGAAACCGGGGCTACGAGCAGTACTTC.

This clone occurred once. The chain recombines TRBV19 with TRBJ1-2; tentatively, D is TRBD1 (6 bases). Germline V gene lookup returns CDR1 LNHDA and CDR2 SQIVND (reference sequence). The ends were cut back, 6 bases at V and 3 bases at J, with 17 bases in the middle. This CDR3 has 15 residues. CDR3 in amino acids: CASRIGQGKDYGYTF. CDR3 sequence (DNA): TGTGCCAGTAGAATTGGGCAGGGGAAGGACTATGGCTACACCTTC.

The V call is TRBV28, the J call TRBJ1-2; TRBD1 aligns across 11 bases. The length of the CDR3 is 15 residues. Germline values: CDR1 MDHEN, CDR2 SYDVKM. V dropped 6 bases and J dropped 6; count of bases not matched to a gene: 9. The chain's CDR3 is CASSIVGTGGDGYTF. The CDR3 bases are TGTGCCAGCAGCATAGTCGGGACAGGGGGGGATGGCTACACCTTC.

This chain connects TRBV27 to TRBJ1-6; no clear D gene. Germline V gene data show CDR1 as MNHEY and CDR2 as SMNVEV (reference sequence). The V end lost 3 bases, the J end lost 9 bases, and 18 bases lay between the germline ends. CDR3 length: 16 residues. CDR3 residues: CASSFQPGSTTSPLHF. The DNA for the CDR3 is TGTGCCAGCAGTTTTCAACCGGGTTCCACAACTTCACCCCTCCACTTT.

Regarding this clone: The final CDR3 position lacks the conserved phenylalanine or tryptophan, pointing to a likely read error. It is unclear where the CDR3 begins or ends on the DNA, so no DNA is shown, and the CDR3 is as TCRdb lists it. The rearrangement links TRBV5-4 to TRBJ2-3; TRBD2 is the table's D call and was not checked against the DNA. Termini included, the CDR3 measures 11 amino acids. Germline-derived CDR1 and CDR2 are SGHNT and YYREEE (reference sequence). CDR3 sequence reads: CASSGTSGTHL.

V gene TRBV29-1 combines with J gene TRBJ2-5; tentative D call: TRBD1 (5 bases). CDR1 is SQVTM, CDR2 ANQGSEA, per germline. V was trimmed by 4 bases and J by 1 base, leaving 7 bases between them. The CDR3 extends over 12 amino acids. This CDR3 reads CSVVGVQETQYF. Here the CDR3 DNA reads TGCAGCGTTGTAGGGGTCCAAGAGACCCAGTACTTC.

The gene calls are TRBV5-4 and TRBJ2-5; 8 nucleotides agree with TRBD2. This CDR3 comprises 15 residues. V gave up 4 bases and J gave up 4 bases; unmatched junction bases: 9. From germline, CDR1 is SGHNT and CDR2 YYREEE (reference sequence). The CDR3 nucleotides are TGTGCCAGCAGCCTCATAGGGACTAGGGGAGAGACCCAGTACTTC. It encodes CASSLIGTRGETQYF.

The genes are TRBV27 and TRBJ2-1; 9 bases line up with TRBD2. The V gene end was trimmed by 1 base and the J gene end by 6 bases; junction bases not matched to a gene: 7. CDR3 size: 16 residues. Germline V lookup: CDR1 MNHEY, CDR2 SMNVEV (reference sequence). The CDR3 region is CASSLLVAGASNEQFF. The CDR3, as DNA: TGTGCCAGCAGTTTATTAGTAGCGGGGGCCTCCAATGAGCAGTTCTTC.

The chain links TRBV9 to TRBJ1-2; D gene ambiguous. Trimming stripped 2 bases from V and 8 bases from J, with 16 bases between. Germline values: CDR1 SGDLS, CDR2 YYNGEE. CDR3 length equals 14 residues. The CDR3 nucleotides read TGTGCCAGCAGCGTGGGTGCGGGATCCGGCGGCTACACCTTC. Its protein product is CASSVGAGSGGYTF.

The chain joins TRBV19 to TRBJ1-1; 12 bases line up with TRBD1. The CDR3 totals 14 residues. Losses at the gene ends were 11 bases for V and 5 bases for J; bases not matched to a gene: 9. Germline V gene data show CDR1 as LNHDA and CDR2 as SQIVND (reference sequence). The chain's CDR3 is CASQGTGGKTEAFF. The CDR3 coding sequence is TGTGCCTCCCAGGGGACAGGGGGCAAGACTGAAGCTTTCTTT. The entire variable domain, with the rest obtained from reference TRBV19 and TRBJ1-1, is as follows: DGGITQSPKYLFRKEGQNVTLSCEQNLNHDAMYWYRQDPGQGLRLIYYSQIVNDFQKGDIAEGYSVSREKKESFPLTVTSAQKNPTAFYLCASQGTGGKTEAFFGQGTRLTVV.

J is TRBJ1-4 and V is TRBV5-1; D is perhaps TRBD1 (6 bases). The CDR3 totals 14 residues. Trimming left V 5 bases short and J 8 bases short, with 16 bases between. Germline V gene sequence: CDR1 SGHRS, CDR2 YFSETQ. CDR3 protein: CASRGGAREEKLFF. CDR3 bases: TGCGCCAGCAGGGGGGGCGCTAGAGAGGAAAAACTGTTTTTT.

This chain uses TRBV5-6 with TRBJ2-5, with D possibly being TRBD2 (5 bases). The CDR3 is made up of 13 amino acids. V was clipped by 4 bases and J by 2 bases, with 9 bases between them. Germline V gene sequence: CDR1 SGHDT, CDR2 YYEEEE. CDR3 sequence reads: CASSREGQETQYF. The DNA of the CDR3 is TGTGCCAGCAGCCGGGAAGGGCAAGAGACCCAGTACTTC.

This chain connects TRBV6-1 to TRBJ1-1; D not certain. The CDR3 is 13 amino acids. CDR1 and CDR2 (germline): MNHNS, SASEGT. V gave up 6 bases and J gave up 3 bases, with 11 bases separating them. The CDR3 loop is CASSAGFDTEAFF. CDR3 DNA: TGTGCCAGCAGCGCCGGGTTTGACACTGAAGCTTTCTTT.

This chain uses TRBV4-3 with TRBJ2-2; TRBD2 aligns across 13 bases. Germline-derived CDR1 and CDR2 are LGHNA and YSLEER. This CDR3 contains 19 residues. Trimming at V came to 0 bases and at J to 1 base, leaving 5 bases not matched to a gene. The CDR3 DNA reads as TGCGCCAGCAGCCAAGAGAAACTAGCGGGGGGGTTGAACACCGGGGAGCTGTTTTTT. Translation: CASSQEKLAGGLNTGELFF.

This rearrangement joins TRBV27 to TRBJ2-1; a possible D gene is TRBD2 (6 bases). Germline V gives CDR1 MNHEY, CDR2 SMNVEV (reference sequence). There are 14 residues in the CDR3. V lost 2 bases and J 4 bases, leaving 9 bases between the germline ends. CDR3 bases: TGTGCCAGCAGTTTAGCGGGGAAATACAATGAGCAGTTCTTC. It encodes CASSLAGKYNEQFF.

The chain uses TRBV7-3 and TRBJ2-3; D perhaps matches TRBD1 (5 bases). Trimming removed 5 bases at V and 0 bases at J, with 12 bases between. This CDR3 is 15 amino acids long. Germline V lookup: CDR1 SGHTA, CDR2 FQGTGA. DNA of the CDR3: TGTGCCAGCAGCCCTCTTGGGGCTAGCACAGATACGCAGTATTTT. This codes for CASSPLGASTDTQYF.

The chain carries TRBV25-1 and TRBJ1-1; D is unresolved. The germline V gene has CDR1 MGHDK and CDR2 SYGVNS. Trimming shortened V by 6 bases and J by 1 base, and 3 bases separated the two germline ends. The CDR3 is 11 amino acids. CDR3 nucleotides: TGTGCCAGCAGGGGGAACACTGAAGCTTTCTTT. Its translation: CASRGNTEAFF.

CDR3 sequence (DNA): TGCGCCAGCAGCACGGGACAGTTGTACCAAGAGACCCAGTACTTC. Translated: CASSTGQLYQETQYF. The J gene is TRBJ2-5, the V gene TRBV5-1; TRBD1 matches at 7 bases. Germline assignment: CDR1 SGHRS and CDR2 YFSETQ. The CDR3 runs to 15 residues. The trim removed 4 bases at V and 0 bases at J, leaving 6 bases unmatched.

J is TRBJ1-2 and V is TRBV9; D unresolved. Per germline, CDR1 SGDLS and CDR2 YYNGEE. V shed 2 bases and J shed 0 bases, with 11 bases lying between them. The CDR3 is made up of 15 amino acids. The CDR3 DNA is TGTGCCAGCAGCGTCGACGGCAGAGCTAACTATGGCTACACCTTC. It is translated as CASSVDGRANYGYTF.

This clone came up a few times. V gene TRBV6-5 combines with J gene TRBJ1-1; D may be TRBD1 (6 bases). CDR1 and CDR2 (germline): MNHEY, SVGAGI. This CDR3 spans 14 amino acids. V dropped 2 bases and J dropped 4 bases, with 11 bases sitting between them. The CDR3 coding sequence is TGTGCCAGCAGTTACGTACAGGGAGGCACTGAAGCTTTCTTT. This codes for CASSYVQGGTEAFF.